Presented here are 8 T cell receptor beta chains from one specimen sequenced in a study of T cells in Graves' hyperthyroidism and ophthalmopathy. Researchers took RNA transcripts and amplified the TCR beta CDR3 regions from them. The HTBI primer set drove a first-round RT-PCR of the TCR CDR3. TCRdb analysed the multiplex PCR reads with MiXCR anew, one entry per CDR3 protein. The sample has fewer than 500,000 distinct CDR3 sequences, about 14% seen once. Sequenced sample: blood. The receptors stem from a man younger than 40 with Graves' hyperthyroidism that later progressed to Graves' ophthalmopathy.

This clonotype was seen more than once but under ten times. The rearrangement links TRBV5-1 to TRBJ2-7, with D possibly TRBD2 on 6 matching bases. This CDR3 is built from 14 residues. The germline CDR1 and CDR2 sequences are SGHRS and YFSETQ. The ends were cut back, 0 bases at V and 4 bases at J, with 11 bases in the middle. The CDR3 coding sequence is TGCGCCAGCAGCTTGGCCGCGGGGCTGTACGAGCAGTACTTC. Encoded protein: CASSLAAGLYEQYF.

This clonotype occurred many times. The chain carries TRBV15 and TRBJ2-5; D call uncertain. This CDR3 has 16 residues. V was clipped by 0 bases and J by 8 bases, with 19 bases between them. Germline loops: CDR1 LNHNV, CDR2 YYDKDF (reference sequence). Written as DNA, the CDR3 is TGTGCCACCAGCAGAGATAGGGTACCGGTCCACGTTACCCAGTACTTC. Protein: CATSRDRVPVHVTQYF. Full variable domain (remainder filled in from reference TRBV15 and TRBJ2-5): DAMVIQNPRYQVTQFGKPVTLSCSQTLNHNVMYWYQQKSSQAPKLLFHYYDKDFNNEADTPDNFQSRRPNTSFCFLDIRSPGLGDTAMYLCATSRDRVPVHVTQYFGPGTRLLVL.

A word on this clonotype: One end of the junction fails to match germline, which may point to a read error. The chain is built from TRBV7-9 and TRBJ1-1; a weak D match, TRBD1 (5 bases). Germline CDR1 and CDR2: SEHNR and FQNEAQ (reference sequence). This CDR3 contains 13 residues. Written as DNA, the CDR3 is TGTTCCAGCAGCACGACAGCGAACACTGAAGCTTTCTTT. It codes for CSSSTTANTEAFF. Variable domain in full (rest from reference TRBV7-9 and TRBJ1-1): DTGVSQNPRHKITKRGQNVTFRCDPISEHNRLYWYRQTLGQGPEFLTYFQNEAQLEKSRLLSDRFSAERPKGSFSTLEIQRTEQGDSAMYLCSSSTTANTEAFFGQGTRLTVV.

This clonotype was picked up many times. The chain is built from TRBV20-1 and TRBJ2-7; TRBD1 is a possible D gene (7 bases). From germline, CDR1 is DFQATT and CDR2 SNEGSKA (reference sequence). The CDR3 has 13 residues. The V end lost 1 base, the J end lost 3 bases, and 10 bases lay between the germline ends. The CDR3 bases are TGCAGTGCTAGAGGCCAGGGGGGCTACGAGCAGTACTTC. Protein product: CSARGQGGYEQYF.

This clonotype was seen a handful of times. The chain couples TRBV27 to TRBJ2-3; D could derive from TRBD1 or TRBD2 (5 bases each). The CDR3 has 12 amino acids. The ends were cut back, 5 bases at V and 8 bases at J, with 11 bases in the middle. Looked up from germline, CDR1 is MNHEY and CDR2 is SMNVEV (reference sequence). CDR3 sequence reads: CASSGGRGTQYF. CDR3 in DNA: TGTGCCAGCAGTGGGGGTAGGGGTACGCAGTATTTT.

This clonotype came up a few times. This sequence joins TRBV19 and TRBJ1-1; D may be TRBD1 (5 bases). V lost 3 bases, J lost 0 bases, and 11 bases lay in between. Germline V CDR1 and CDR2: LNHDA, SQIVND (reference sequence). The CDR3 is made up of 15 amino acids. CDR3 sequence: CASSMGVSLNTEAFF. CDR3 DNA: TGTGCCAGTAGTATGGGGGTCTCGTTGAACACTGAAGCTTTCTTT.

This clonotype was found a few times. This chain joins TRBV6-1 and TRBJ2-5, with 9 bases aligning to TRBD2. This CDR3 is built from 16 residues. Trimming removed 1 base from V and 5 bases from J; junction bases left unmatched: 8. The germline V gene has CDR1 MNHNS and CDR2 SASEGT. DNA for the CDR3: TGTGCCAGCAGTGAAGGCAGGCTAGCGGGGCACGAGACCCAGTACTTC. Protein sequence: CASSEGRLAGHETQYF.

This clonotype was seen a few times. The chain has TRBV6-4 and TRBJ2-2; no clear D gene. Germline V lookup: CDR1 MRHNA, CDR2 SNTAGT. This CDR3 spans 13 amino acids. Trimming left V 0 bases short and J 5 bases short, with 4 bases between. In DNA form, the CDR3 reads TGTGCCAGCAGTGACTCGGCTACCGGGGAGCTGTTTTTT. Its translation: CASSDSATGELFF.